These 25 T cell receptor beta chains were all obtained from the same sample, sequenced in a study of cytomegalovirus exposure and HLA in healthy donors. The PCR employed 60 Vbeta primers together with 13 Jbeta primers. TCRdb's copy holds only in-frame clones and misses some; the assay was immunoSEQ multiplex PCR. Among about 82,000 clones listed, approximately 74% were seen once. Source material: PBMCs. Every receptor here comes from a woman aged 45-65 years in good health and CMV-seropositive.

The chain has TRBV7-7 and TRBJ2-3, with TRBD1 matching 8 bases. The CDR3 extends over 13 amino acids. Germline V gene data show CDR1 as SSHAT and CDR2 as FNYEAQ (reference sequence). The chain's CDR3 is CASGQGVWGTQYF. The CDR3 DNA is TGTGCTAGCGGACAGGGAGTTTGGGGTACGCAGTATTTT.

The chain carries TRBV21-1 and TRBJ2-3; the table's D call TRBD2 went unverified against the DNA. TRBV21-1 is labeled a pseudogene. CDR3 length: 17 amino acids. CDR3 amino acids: CASSTLERGRVTDTQYF. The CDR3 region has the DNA TGTGCCAGCAGCACCTTGGAGCGCGGGAGGGTCACAGATACGCAGTATTTT.

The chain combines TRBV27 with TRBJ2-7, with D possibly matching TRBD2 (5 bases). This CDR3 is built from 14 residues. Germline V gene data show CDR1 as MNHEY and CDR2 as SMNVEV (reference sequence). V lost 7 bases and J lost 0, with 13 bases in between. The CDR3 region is CASTLSGSSYEQYF. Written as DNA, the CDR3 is TGTGCCAGCACCCTTTCGGGGAGCTCCTACGAGCAGTACTTC.

This CDR3 is CASSHTTSNEQFF. The CDR3 coding sequence is TGTGCCAGCAGCCACACGACTAGCAATGAGCAGTTCTTC. The chain is built from TRBV6-5 and TRBJ2-1; D is perhaps TRBD2 (6 bases). With 6 bases removed from V and 6 bases from J, the gap between germline ends came to 12 bases. The CDR3 has 13 residues. The V gene's germline CDR1 is MNHEY and CDR2 SVGAGI.

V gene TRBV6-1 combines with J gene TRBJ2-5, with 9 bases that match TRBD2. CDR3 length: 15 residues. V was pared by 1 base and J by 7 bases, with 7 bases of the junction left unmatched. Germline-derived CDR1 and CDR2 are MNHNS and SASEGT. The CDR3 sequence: CASSEEASGARTQYF. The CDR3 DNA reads TGTGCCAGCAGTGAAGAGGCTAGCGGGGCGAGGACCCAGTACTTC.

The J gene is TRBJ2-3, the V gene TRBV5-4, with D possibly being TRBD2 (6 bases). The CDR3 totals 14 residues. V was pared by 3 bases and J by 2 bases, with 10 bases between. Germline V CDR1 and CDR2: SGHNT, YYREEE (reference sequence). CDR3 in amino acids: CASSSGTFTDTQYF. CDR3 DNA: TGTGCCAGCAGCTCCGGGACTTTCACAGATACGCAGTATTTT.

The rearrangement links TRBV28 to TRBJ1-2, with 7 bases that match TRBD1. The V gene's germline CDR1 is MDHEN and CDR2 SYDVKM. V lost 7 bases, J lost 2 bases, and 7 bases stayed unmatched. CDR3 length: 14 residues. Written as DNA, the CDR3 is TGTGCCAGCACTTGGGGACAGCAGAACTATGGCTACACCTTC. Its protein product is CASTWGQQNYGYTF.

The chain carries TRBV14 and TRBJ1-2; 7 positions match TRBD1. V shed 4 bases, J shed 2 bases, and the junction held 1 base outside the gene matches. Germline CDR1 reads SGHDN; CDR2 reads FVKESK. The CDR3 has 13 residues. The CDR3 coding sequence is TGTGCCAGCAGCCCGGGACAGAACTATGGCTACACCTTC. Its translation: CASSPGQNYGYTF.

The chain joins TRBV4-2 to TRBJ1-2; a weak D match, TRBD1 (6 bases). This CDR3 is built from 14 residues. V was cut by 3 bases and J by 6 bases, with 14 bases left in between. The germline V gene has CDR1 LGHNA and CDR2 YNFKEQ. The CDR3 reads CASSQAGVGDGYTF. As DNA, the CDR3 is TGTGCCAGCAGCCAGGCAGGGGTCGGGGATGGCTACACCTTC.

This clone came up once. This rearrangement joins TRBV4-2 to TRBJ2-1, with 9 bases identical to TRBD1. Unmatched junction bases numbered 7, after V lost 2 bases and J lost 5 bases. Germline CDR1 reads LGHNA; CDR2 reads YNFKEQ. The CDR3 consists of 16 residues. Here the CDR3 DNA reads TGTGCCAGCAGCCAATGGGAGGGACAGGGAAACAATGAGCAGTTCTTC. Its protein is CASSQWEGQGNNEQFF.

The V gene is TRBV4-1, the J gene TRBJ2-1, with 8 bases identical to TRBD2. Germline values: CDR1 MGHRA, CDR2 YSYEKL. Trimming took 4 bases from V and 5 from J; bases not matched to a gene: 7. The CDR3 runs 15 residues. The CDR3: CASSPLAGIHNEQFF. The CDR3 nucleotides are TGCGCCAGCAGCCCCTTAGCGGGAATTCACAATGAGCAGTTCTTC.

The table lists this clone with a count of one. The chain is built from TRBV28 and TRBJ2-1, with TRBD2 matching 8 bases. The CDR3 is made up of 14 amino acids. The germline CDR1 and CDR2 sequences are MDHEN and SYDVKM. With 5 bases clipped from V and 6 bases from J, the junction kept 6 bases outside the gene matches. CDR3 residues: CASSTPSGLNEQFF. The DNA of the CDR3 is TGTGCCAGCAGTACTCCTAGCGGGCTCAATGAGCAGTTCTTC.

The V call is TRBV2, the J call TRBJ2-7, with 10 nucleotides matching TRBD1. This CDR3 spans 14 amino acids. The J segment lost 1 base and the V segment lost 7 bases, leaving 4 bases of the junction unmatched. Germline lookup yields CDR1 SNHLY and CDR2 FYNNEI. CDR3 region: CASNDRGPSYEQYF. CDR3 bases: TGTGCCAGCAACGACAGGGGGCCTTCCTACGAGCAGTACTTC. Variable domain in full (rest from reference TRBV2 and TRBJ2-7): EPEVTQTPSHQVTQMGQEVILRCVPISNHLYFYWYRQILGQKVEFLVSFYNNEISEKSEIFDDQFSVERPDGSNFTLKIRSTKLEDSAMYFCASNDRGPSYEQYFGPGTRLTVT.

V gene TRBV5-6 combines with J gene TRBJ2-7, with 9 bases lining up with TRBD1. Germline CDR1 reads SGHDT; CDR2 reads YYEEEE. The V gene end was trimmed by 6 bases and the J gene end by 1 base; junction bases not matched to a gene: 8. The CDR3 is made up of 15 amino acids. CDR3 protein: CASTAGTGISYEQYF. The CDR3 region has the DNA TGTGCCAGCACGGCCGGGACAGGGATATCCTACGAGCAGTACTTC.

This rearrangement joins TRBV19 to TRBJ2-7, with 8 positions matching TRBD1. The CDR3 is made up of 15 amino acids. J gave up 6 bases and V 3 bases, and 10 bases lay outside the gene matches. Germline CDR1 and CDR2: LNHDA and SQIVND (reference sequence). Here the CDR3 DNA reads TGTGCCAGTAGTATTGTCTCGGCAGGGGGCCGCGAGCAGTACTTC. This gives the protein CASSIVSAGGREQYF. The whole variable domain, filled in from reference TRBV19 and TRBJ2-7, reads DGGITQSPKYLFRKEGQNVTLSCEQNLNHDAMYWYRQDPGQGLRLIYYSQIVNDFQKGDIAEGYSVSREKKESFPLTVTSAQKNPTAFYLCASSIVSAGGREQYFGPGTRLTVT.

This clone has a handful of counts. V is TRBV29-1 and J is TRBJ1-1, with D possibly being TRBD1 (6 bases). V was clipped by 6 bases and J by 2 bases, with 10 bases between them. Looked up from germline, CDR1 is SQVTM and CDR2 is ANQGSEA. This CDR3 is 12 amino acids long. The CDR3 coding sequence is TGCAGCGTAAACAGGGATAACACTGAAGCTTTCTTT. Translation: CSVNRDNTEAFF.

CDR3 protein: CASSVDRSTEAFF. As DNA, the CDR3 is TGCGCCAGCAGTGTAGACAGGTCCACTGAAGCTTTCTTT. The chain has TRBV10-2 and TRBJ1-1, with D possibly matching TRBD1 (6 bases). Germline-derived CDR1 and CDR2 are WSHSY and SAAADI. The CDR3 totals 13 residues. V was cut by 4 bases and J by 4 bases, with 10 bases left in between.

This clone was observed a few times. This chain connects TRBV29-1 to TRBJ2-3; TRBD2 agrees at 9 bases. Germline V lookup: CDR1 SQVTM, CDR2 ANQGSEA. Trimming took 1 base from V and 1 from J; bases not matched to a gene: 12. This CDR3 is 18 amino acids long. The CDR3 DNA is TGCAGCGTTGAAGGTTTATTTCGGCGGGAGGGGGGCACAGATACGCAGTATTTT. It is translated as CSVEGLFRREGGTDTQYF.

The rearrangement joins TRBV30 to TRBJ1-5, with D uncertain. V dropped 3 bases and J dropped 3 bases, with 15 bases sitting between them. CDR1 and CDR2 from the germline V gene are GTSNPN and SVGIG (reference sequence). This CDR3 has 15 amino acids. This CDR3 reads CAWSGGVSLNQPQHF. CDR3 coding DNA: TGTGCCTGGAGCGGCGGGGTATCCCTCAATCAGCCCCAGCATTTT.

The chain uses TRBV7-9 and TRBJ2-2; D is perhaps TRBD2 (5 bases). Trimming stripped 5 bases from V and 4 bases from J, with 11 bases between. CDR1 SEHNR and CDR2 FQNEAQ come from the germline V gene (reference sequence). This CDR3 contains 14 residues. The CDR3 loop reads CASSRVEGTGELFF. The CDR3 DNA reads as TGTGCCAGCAGCAGGGTAGAGGGCACCGGGGAGCTGTTTTTT.

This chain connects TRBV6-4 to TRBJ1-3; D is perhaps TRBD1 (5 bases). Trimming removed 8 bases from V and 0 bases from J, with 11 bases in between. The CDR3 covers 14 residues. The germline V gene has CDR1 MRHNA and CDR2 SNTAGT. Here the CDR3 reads CASRAGLSGNTIYF. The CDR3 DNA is TGTGCCAGCCGGGCAGGGCTCTCTGGAAACACCATATATTTT.

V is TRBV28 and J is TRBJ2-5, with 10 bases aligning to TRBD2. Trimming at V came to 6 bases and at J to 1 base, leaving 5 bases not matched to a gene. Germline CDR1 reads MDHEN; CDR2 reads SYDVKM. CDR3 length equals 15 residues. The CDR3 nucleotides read TGTGCCAGCAGCTCTCGGACTAGCGGCCAAGAGACCCAGTACTTC. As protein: CASSSRTSGQETQYF.

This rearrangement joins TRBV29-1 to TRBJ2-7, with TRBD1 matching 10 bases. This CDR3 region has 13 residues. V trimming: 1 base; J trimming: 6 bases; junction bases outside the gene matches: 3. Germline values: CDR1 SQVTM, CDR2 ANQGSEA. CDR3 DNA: TGCAGCGTTGAAGGGGACAGGGGACGCGAGCAGTACTTC. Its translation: CSVEGDRGREQYF.

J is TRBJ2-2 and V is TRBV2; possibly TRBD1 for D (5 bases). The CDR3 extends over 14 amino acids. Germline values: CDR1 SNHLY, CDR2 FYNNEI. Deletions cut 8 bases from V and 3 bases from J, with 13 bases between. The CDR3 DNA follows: TGTGCCAGCCGTACCGACAGCCACACCGGGGAGCTGTTTTTT. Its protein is CASRTDSHTGELFF.

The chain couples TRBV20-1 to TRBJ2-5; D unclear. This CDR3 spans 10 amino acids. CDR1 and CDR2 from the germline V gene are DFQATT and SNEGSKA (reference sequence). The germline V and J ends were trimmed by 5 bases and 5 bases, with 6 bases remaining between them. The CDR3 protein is CSAAEETQYF. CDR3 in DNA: TGCAGTGCTGCGGAGGAGACCCAGTACTTC.